The 21 T cell receptor beta chains given below trace back to one sample, sequenced in a study of cytomegalovirus exposure and HLA in healthy donors. Primers for the PCR totalled 60 Vbeta and 13 Jbeta. Only in-frame clones appear in the TCRdb table, and some are missing; sequencing was by immunoSEQ multiplex PCR. Here the sample spans about 40,000 clones, approximately 90% being singletons. Material for sequencing was PBMCs. Every receptor here comes from a woman aged 40 to 49 in good health and CMV-seropositive.

This chain joins TRBV2 and TRBJ1-6; 10 nucleotides line up with TRBD1. Germline loops: CDR1 SNHLY, CDR2 FYNNEI. Trimming took 4 bases from V and 7 from J; bases not matched to a gene: 1. CDR3 length: 14 residues. The CDR3 here is CASSGGQGNSPLHF. The CDR3 DNA reads as TGTGCCAGCAGTGGGGGACAGGGGAATTCACCCCTCCACTTT.

The rearrangement joins TRBV5-8 to TRBJ1-2; a possible D gene is TRBD1 (6 bases). The germline V gene has CDR1 SGHTS and CDR2 YDEGEE. V was shortened by 4 bases and J by 5 bases, with 9 bases between the two germline ends. The CDR3 spans 12 residues. CDR3 protein: CASSPDRYGYTF. The CDR3 region has the DNA TGTGCCAGCAGCCCGGACAGATATGGCTACACCTTC.

The V gene is TRBV4-1, the J gene TRBJ1-2, with D perhaps TRBD1 (6 bases). V lost 2 bases and J lost 4, with 11 bases in between. Per germline, CDR1 MGHRA and CDR2 YSYEKL. The CDR3 spans 14 residues. The DNA for the CDR3 is TGCGCCAGCAGCCAACCGGACAGACCCTATGGCTACACCTTC. Amino acid sequence: CASSQPDRPYGYTF.

The chain combines TRBV27 with TRBJ2-4; D is unresolved. From germline, CDR1 is MNHEY and CDR2 SMNVEV (reference sequence). The CDR3 covers 14 residues. Trimming stripped 2 bases from V and 9 bases from J, with 14 bases between. The CDR3, as DNA: TGTGCCAGCAGTTTAGGCATGACTGGATCCATTCAGTACTTC. This gives the protein CASSLGMTGSIQYF.

As for this clone: The same CDR3 arises from other DNA sequences in this sample as well. The rearrangement uses TRBV18 and TRBJ2-3; D is possibly TRBD1 (5 bases). The CDR3 has 13 residues. V was shortened by 6 bases and J by 4 bases, with 11 bases between the two germline ends. The germline V gene encodes CDR1 KGHSH and CDR2 LQKENI. CDR3 nucleotide sequence: TGTGCCAGCTCGCCCGACAGTTCAGATACGCAGTATTTT. Its translation: CASSPDSSDTQYF.

Only a few counts were recorded for this clone. Given a far larger clone just one base away, this is likely a sequencing read error. This chain connects TRBV5-4 to TRBJ2-7, with D possibly being TRBD2 (7 bases). Germline lookup yields CDR1 SGHNT and CDR2 YYREEE (reference sequence). CDR3 size: 18 residues. CDR3 nucleotide sequence: TGCGCCAGCAGCCAAGATCTCTCCGGGGGGCTGCTGTCCGACGAGCAGTACTTC. Protein sequence: CASSQDLSGGLLSDEQYF.

The rearrangement links TRBV7-2 to TRBJ1-2; D might be TRBD1 (6 bases). Looked up from germline, CDR1 is SGHTA and CDR2 is FQGNSA. This CDR3 has 13 amino acids. V was trimmed by 5 bases and J by 8 bases, leaving 15 bases between them. This chain's CDR3 is CASSRTGSKGYTF. CDR3 nucleotide sequence: TGTGCCAGCAGCCGAACAGGGTCGAAGGGCTACACCTTC.

V and J are TRBV6-1 and TRBJ1-5; D is unclear. V gave up 5 bases and J gave up 9 bases, with 11 bases separating them. This CDR3 is 12 amino acids long. The germline V gene encodes CDR1 MNHNS and CDR2 SASEGT. CDR3 loop: CASSFGFGPQHF. As DNA, the CDR3 is TGTGCCAGCAGTTTTGGTTTCGGGCCCCAGCATTTT.

The rearrangement links TRBV9 to TRBJ2-3; D possibly corresponds to TRBD2 (6 bases). Germline CDR1 SGDLS, CDR2 YYNGEE. The CDR3 runs 14 residues. Trimming left V 4 bases short and J 2 bases short, with 11 bases between. The CDR3, as DNA: TGTGCCAGCAGCTATACGGGGGACACAGATACGCAGTATTTT. This translates into CASSYTGDTDTQYF.

This chain connects TRBV19 to TRBJ2-7, with D possibly TRBD2 on 5 matching bases. The germline gives CDR1 LNHDA, CDR2 SQIVND (reference sequence). The CDR3 is 14 residues long. V was clipped by 5 bases and J by 3 bases, with 14 bases between them. The CDR3 region has the DNA TGTGCCAGTAGTGGGGTCAGCGGTGGCTACGAGCAGTACTTC. As protein: CASSGVSGGYEQYF.

This rearrangement joins TRBV7-3 to TRBJ1-5, with TRBD1 identical over 8 bases. The CDR3 contains 11 residues. Germline lookup yields CDR1 SGHTA and CDR2 FQGTGA. The V segment lost 2 bases and the J segment 14 bases; nucleotides outside the gene matches: 2. As DNA, the CDR3 is TGTGCCAGCAGCTTAGGGGACAGGAAGCATTTT. Translating gives CASSLGDRKHF.

The chain joins TRBV15 to TRBJ2-2, with TRBD2 identical over 8 bases. V shed 1 base and J 1 base; nucleotides not matched to a gene: 5. The CDR3 covers 17 residues. In germline, CDR1 is LNHNV, CDR2 YYDKDF (reference sequence). CDR3 bases: TGTGCCACCAGCAGAGGTAGGACTAGCCAGAACACCGGGGAGCTGTTTTTT. The encoded protein is CATSRGRTSQNTGELFF.

The chain uses TRBV5-1 and TRBJ1-4, with 7 bases aligning to TRBD1. Germline CDR1 and CDR2: SGHRS and YFSETQ. CDR3 size: 15 residues. The V and J ends lost 4 bases and 3 bases, in that order; junction bases with no gene match: 6. CDR3 sequence reads: CASSPAGTANEKLFF. The CDR3 coding sequence is TGCGCCAGCAGCCCCGCCGGGACAGCTAATGAAAAACTGTTTTTT.

The chain carries TRBV7-9 and TRBJ1-2; the D gene is possibly TRBD1 (5 bases). CDR1 is SEHNR, CDR2 FQNEAQ, per germline (reference sequence). This CDR3 region has 15 residues. V lost 6 bases, J lost 0 bases, and 14 bases lay in between. CDR3 coding DNA: TGTGCCAGCAGTTTCAACAGGATAGCTAACTATGGCTACACCTTC. It translates to CASSFNRIANYGYTF.

The chain joins TRBV10-3 to TRBJ2-7; 9 bases map to TRBD2. V shed 10 bases, J shed 1 base, and the junction held 5 bases outside the gene matches. The CDR3 has 13 residues. Germline assignment: CDR1 ENHRY and CDR2 SYGVKD. The CDR3 sequence is CATIAGASYEQYF. The CDR3 DNA sequence: TGTGCCACCATAGCGGGGGCTTCCTACGAGCAGTACTTC.

This chain joins TRBV6-6 and TRBJ2-5, with TRBD1 identical over 8 bases. J gave up 3 bases and V 4 bases, and 7 bases lay outside the gene matches. CDR1 and CDR2 from the germline V gene are MNHNY and SVGAGI (reference sequence). The CDR3 is 15 residues long. This CDR3 is CASSSQGAGEETQYF. CDR3 nucleotides: TGTGCCAGCAGTTCTCAGGGGGCCGGAGAAGAGACCCAGTACTTC.

In the case of this clone: Other DNA sequences in this specimen translate into the identical CDR3. The chain uses TRBV6-1 and TRBJ1-6; the D gene is possibly TRBD1 (6 bases). Trimming removed 5 bases from V and 9 bases from J, with 11 bases in between. CDR1 and CDR2 from the germline V gene are MNHNS and SASEGT. This CDR3 is built from 13 residues. The CDR3 here is CASSPGQISPLHF. The CDR3 bases are TGTGCCAGCAGTCCCGGACAGATTTCACCCCTCCACTTT.

This sequence joins TRBV29-1 and TRBJ2-4, with a tentative D call TRBD2 (5 bases). Per germline, CDR1 SQVTM and CDR2 ANQGSEA. Deletions cut 4 bases from V and 2 bases from J, with 9 bases between. This CDR3 has 13 residues. The CDR3 coding sequence is TGCAGCGTTGGTTCGGGGACCAAAAACATTCAGTACTTC. Amino acid sequence: CSVGSGTKNIQYF.

This chain uses TRBV4-1 with TRBJ2-2; a weak D match, TRBD2 (5 bases). Germline CDR1 and CDR2: MGHRA and YSYEKL. This CDR3 contains 16 residues. Trimming pared 0 bases from V and 1 base from J, leaving 9 bases between. The CDR3 region is CASSQEGGGNTGELFF. In DNA, the CDR3 is TGCGCCAGCAGCCAAGAAGGAGGAGGGAACACCGGGGAGCTGTTTTTT.

The CDR3 DNA reads as TGCGCCAGCAGCCATGCGGGGGAGAGCTCTGGGGCCAACGTCCTGACTTTC. Amino acids: CASSHAGESSGANVLTF. The rearrangement joins TRBV4-3 to TRBJ2-6, with 7 bases fitting TRBD2. V lost 3 bases, J lost 0 bases, and 5 bases stayed unmatched. From germline, CDR1 is LGHNA and CDR2 YSLEER. The CDR3 spans 17 residues.

The V and J genes are TRBV7-2 and TRBJ2-3, with TRBD2 identical over 10 bases. V dropped 1 base and J dropped 4; count of bases not matched to a gene: 14. Germline loops: CDR1 SGHTA, CDR2 FQGNSA. The CDR3 consists of 19 residues. The CDR3 protein is CASSLVFTQRGGLADTQYF. The DNA for the CDR3 is TGTGCCAGCAGCTTAGTATTCACCCAGCGGGGGGGCCTTGCAGATACGCAGTATTTT.